This T cell receptor (beta chain) was captured in a study of T cell repertoires in cytomegalovirus infection. From the reads, TCRdb called clonotypes with MiXCR, one entry per CDR3 protein. This table holds 800,000 to 950,000 distinct CDR3 sequences, about 31% found once. Per germline, CDR1 MGHRA and CDR2 YSYEKL. The CDR3 has 16 residues. In the case of this clonotype: Its target is unknown. A read error may account for a junction end that differs from germline.

The chain employs TRBV4-1 and TRBJ2-7; tentative D call: TRBD1 (6 bases). Sequences were derived from cultured CD8+ T cells from PBMCs, sampled from culture after CMV antigen stimulation. The TCR originated in a human donor in good health (CMV status not recorded). Some clones in this sample may be carry-over from other donors' samples. CDR3: CASSQNPGQSSYEQYF. The CDR3 DNA is TGCGCCAGTAGCCAAAACCCGGGACAAAGCTCCTACGAGCAGTACTTC.